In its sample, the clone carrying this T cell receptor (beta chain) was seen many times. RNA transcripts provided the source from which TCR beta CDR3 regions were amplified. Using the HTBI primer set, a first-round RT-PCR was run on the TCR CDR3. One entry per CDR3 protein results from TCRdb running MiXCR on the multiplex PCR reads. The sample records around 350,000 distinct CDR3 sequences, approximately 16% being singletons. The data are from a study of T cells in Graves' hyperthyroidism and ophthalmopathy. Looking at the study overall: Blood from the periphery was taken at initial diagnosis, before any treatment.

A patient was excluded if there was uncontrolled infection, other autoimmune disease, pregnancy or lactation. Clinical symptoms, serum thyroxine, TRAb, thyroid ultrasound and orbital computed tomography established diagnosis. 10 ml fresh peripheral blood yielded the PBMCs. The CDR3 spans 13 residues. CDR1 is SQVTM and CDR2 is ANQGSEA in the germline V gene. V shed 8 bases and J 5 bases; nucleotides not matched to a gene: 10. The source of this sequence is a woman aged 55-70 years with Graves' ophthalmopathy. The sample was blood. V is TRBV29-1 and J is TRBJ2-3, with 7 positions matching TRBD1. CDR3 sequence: CSNRGAAGDTQYF. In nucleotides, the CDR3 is TGCAGCAACAGGGGAGCGGCGGGAGATACGCAGTATTTT.